A single sample is the source of the 30 T cell receptor beta chains below, sequenced in a study of cytomegalovirus exposure and HLA in healthy donors. Amplification used 60 Vbeta primers and 13 Jbeta primers. The method was immunoSEQ multiplex PCR; TCRdb's version includes in-frame clones alone and lacks a portion of them. Of 150,000 or so clones in the sample, 75% were seen once. Material for sequencing was PBMCs. The receptors originated from a woman in her forties in good health and CMV-seropositive.

This clone has only a few counts. The chain carries TRBV7-2 and TRBJ2-5, with 7 bases lining up with TRBD1. Germline-derived CDR1 and CDR2 are SGHTA and FQGNSA. The CDR3 loop spans 13 amino acids. The trim removed 5 bases at V and 4 bases at J, leaving 4 bases unmatched. The CDR3 loop is CASSNRGSETQYF. The DNA for the CDR3 is TGTGCCAGCAGCAACAGGGGTTCAGAGACCCAGTACTTC.

The chain joins TRBV2 to TRBJ2-1; 14 bases fit TRBD2. The CDR3 is 15 residues long. With V trimmed by 5 bases and J by 6 bases, 3 bases remained unmatched. Germline loops: CDR1 SNHLY, CDR2 FYNNEI. The CDR3 protein is CASSSGTSGSNEQFF. The CDR3 DNA sequence: TGTGCCAGCAGTTCCGGGACTAGCGGGAGCAATGAGCAGTTCTTC.

This chain joins TRBV5-6 and TRBJ1-5; 10 bases are shared with TRBD1. V was clipped by 4 bases and J by 6 bases; unmatched bases: 7. The CDR3 is 15 amino acids. Germline V gene data show CDR1 as SGHDT and CDR2 as YYEEEE. CDR3 bases: TGTGCCAGCAGCCCCAAGGGGACAGGGGTTCAGCCCCAGCATTTT. Protein sequence: CASSPKGTGVQPQHF.

The rearrangement joins TRBV27 to TRBJ1-5; D is unresolved. Trimming left V 3 bases short and J 9 bases short, with 12 bases between. Germline CDR1 reads MNHEY; CDR2 reads SMNVEV (reference sequence). The CDR3 is 13 residues long. The CDR3, as DNA: TGTGCCAGCAGTTTGAGTAAGTGGTCGCCCCAGCATTTT. Its protein product is CASSLSKWSPQHF.

The chain uses TRBV28 and TRBJ1-5, with 10 bases matching TRBD1. Trimming took 10 bases from V and 4 from J; bases not matched to a gene: 4. The CDR3 extends over 13 amino acids. Germline loops: CDR1 MDHEN, CDR2 SYDVKM. CDR3: CATDRGWNQPQHF. As DNA, the CDR3 is TGTGCCACGGACAGGGGGTGGAATCAGCCCCAGCATTTT. Complete variable domain (other parts from reference TRBV28 and TRBJ1-5): DVKVTQSSRYLVKRTGEKVFLECVQDMDHENMFWYRQDPGLGLRLIYFSYDVKMKEKGDIPEGYSVSREKKERFSLILESASTNQTSMYLCATDRGWNQPQHFGDGTRLSIL.

J is TRBJ2-3 and V is TRBV29-1; the match to TRBD2 covers 9 bases. Unmatched junction bases numbered 8, after V lost 7 bases and J lost 6 bases. This CDR3 is 13 amino acids long. Germline CDR1 reads SQVTM; CDR2 reads ANQGSEA. DNA for the CDR3: TGCAGCGGGCTAGCGGGAACGGAGGATACGCAGTATTTT. Translating gives CSGLAGTEDTQYF.

This clone was counted only a few times. This CDR3 is CASSRVFNNSPLHF. As DNA, the CDR3 is TGTGCCAGTTCCCGAGTGTTTAATAATTCACCCCTCCACTTT. This chain uses TRBV2 with TRBJ1-6; D is ambiguous. The CDR3 has 14 residues. Between the trimmed V and J ends, which lost 9 bases and 5 bases, there was a span of 14 bases. Germline V gives CDR1 SNHLY, CDR2 FYNNEI.

The CDR3 sequence is CASSQSPPKSTYNEQFF. CDR3 sequence (DNA): TGCGCCAGCAGCCAGTCCCCCCCCAAAAGCACCTACAATGAGCAGTTCTTC. The rearrangement joins TRBV4-1 to TRBJ2-1; D not resolved. Germline CDR1 MGHRA, CDR2 YSYEKL. This CDR3 has 17 residues. V lost 3 bases, J lost 2 bases, and 17 bases lay in between.

This chain joins TRBV30 and TRBJ2-1; no reliable D call. The CDR3 extends over 14 amino acids. Trimming removed 4 bases at V and 1 base at J, with 11 bases between. CDR1 GTSNPN and CDR2 SVGIG come from the germline V gene (reference sequence). DNA of the CDR3: TGTGCCTGGAAGCAAGCCTATTCCTACAATGAGCAGTTCTTC. It is translated as CAWKQAYSYNEQFF. The full variable domain, completed using reference TRBV30 and TRBJ2-1, is SQTIHQWPATLVQPVGSPLSLECTVEGTSNPNLYWYRQAAGRGLQLLFYSVGIGQISSEVPQNLSASRPQDRQFILSSKKLLLSDSGFYLCAWKQAYSYNEQFFGPGTRLTVL.

This chain joins TRBV7-2 and TRBJ1-2; D is uncertain. This CDR3 has 13 amino acids. The V end was cut by 3 bases, the J end by 4 bases, with 9 bases between. Germline values: CDR1 SGHTA, CDR2 FQGNSA. As DNA, the CDR3 is TGTGCCAGCAGCTTTCAGGTTATCTATGGCTACACCTTC. This sequence encodes CASSFQVIYGYTF.

The CDR3, as DNA: TGTGCCAGCAGCCGGGGGACAATTGGGACCGGGGAGCTGTTTTTT. As protein: CASSRGTIGTGELFF. J is TRBJ2-2 and V is TRBV4-2; D possibly corresponds to TRBD1 (6 bases). The germline V gene encodes CDR1 LGHNA and CDR2 YNFKEQ. The CDR3 runs to 15 residues. Deletions cut 4 bases from V and 5 bases from J, with 14 bases between.

This chain joins TRBV2 and TRBJ2-7; TRBD2 matches 7 bases. The CDR3 runs to 14 residues. Germline V gene sequence: CDR1 SNHLY, CDR2 FYNNEI. Germline trimming cut 5 bases from V and 2 bases from J; bases unmatched to any gene: 6. In DNA form, the CDR3 reads TGTGCCAGCAGTCAACTAGCGCCAACCTACGAGCAGTACTTC. Its protein product is CASSQLAPTYEQYF.

The chain recombines TRBV4-2 with TRBJ2-7; perhaps TRBD1 as D (5 bases). The germline V gene encodes CDR1 LGHNA and CDR2 YNFKEQ. Trimming removed 4 bases at V and 1 base at J, with 29 bases between. The CDR3 sequence is 20 residues long. The CDR3 sequence: CASSRQQDASPGAMSYEQYF. CDR3 bases: TGTGCCAGCAGCCGGCAACAGGACGCCTCCCCCGGCGCGATGTCCTACGAGCAGTACTTC.

The chain combines TRBV4-1 with TRBJ2-2; 7 nucleotides match TRBD2. The CDR3 runs 17 residues. The germline V gene has CDR1 MGHRA and CDR2 YSYEKL. Trimming cost V 0 bases and J 6 bases; bases outside gene matches: 10. CDR3 nucleotide sequence: TGCGCCAGCAGCCAAGATCGCGGGGGAGGGCCCTCCGGGGAGCTGTTTTTT. It yields the protein CASSQDRGGGPSGELFF.

This chain joins TRBV6-5 and TRBJ2-3; a possible D gene is TRBD1 (5 bases). This CDR3 comprises 16 residues. Trimming left V 0 bases short and J 3 bases short, with 13 bases between. CDR1 and CDR2 (germline): MNHEY, SVGAGI. The CDR3, as DNA: TGTGCCAGCAGTTACTCGATCACAGGTAGAACAGATACGCAGTATTTT. This codes for CASSYSITGRTDTQYF.

This clone was seen once. V and J are TRBV5-1 and TRBJ2-7; TRBD1 might be the D (5 bases). This CDR3 has 14 amino acids. Looked up from germline, CDR1 is SGHRS and CDR2 is YFSETQ. Trimming pared 2 bases from V and 2 bases from J, leaving 11 bases between. The CDR3 region has the DNA TGCGCCAGCAGCTTTGAATCGACAGCCTACGAGCAGTACTTC. Protein product: CASSFESTAYEQYF.

This chain links TRBV7-9 with TRBJ1-1; TRBD1 matches 7 bases. The V and J ends lost 5 bases and 1 base, in that order; junction bases with no gene match: 13. This CDR3 has 17 residues. From germline, CDR1 is SEHNR and CDR2 FQNEAQ (reference sequence). The CDR3 DNA reads TGTGCCAGCAGCCCTATCACCGGGACAGATCCGAACACTGAAGCTTTCTTT. This codes for CASSPITGTDPNTEAFF.

The chain links TRBV5-1 to TRBJ2-3; weak D call: TRBD1 (5 bases). This CDR3 spans 17 amino acids. Germline loops: CDR1 SGHRS, CDR2 YFSETQ. The ends were cut back, 2 bases at V and 2 bases at J, with 18 bases in the middle. The CDR3 region is CASSLGSPRGTTDTQYF. Here the CDR3 DNA reads TGCGCCAGCAGCTTAGGCTCTCCTAGGGGAACCACAGATACGCAGTATTTT.

The chain carries TRBV6-5 and TRBJ2-7; the match to TRBD1 covers 7 bases. Germline V lookup: CDR1 MNHEY, CDR2 SVGAGI. Trimming took 8 bases from V and 2 from J; bases not matched to a gene: 9. There are 14 residues in the CDR3. CDR3 DNA: TGTGCCAGCGGGGAGACAGGGCTAACCTACGAGCAGTACTTC. It specifies CASGETGLTYEQYF.

This clone was seen just once. The chain links TRBV14 to TRBJ2-1; no definite D call. Trimming shortened V by 0 bases and J by 8 bases, and 17 bases separated the two germline ends. The germline V gene has CDR1 SGHDN and CDR2 FVKESK. The CDR3 has 16 amino acids. CDR3 in amino acids: CASSQDRVLFIDEQFF. The DNA for the CDR3 is TGTGCCAGCAGCCAAGATCGGGTACTATTTATCGATGAGCAGTTCTTC.

The CDR3 spells CSVVPSGGEKLFF. The DNA of the CDR3 is TGCAGCGTTGTACCGTCCGGTGGTGAAAAACTGTTTTTT. The chain carries TRBV29-1 and TRBJ1-4; D ambiguous. From germline, CDR1 is SQVTM and CDR2 ANQGSEA. Trimming cost V 4 bases and J 7 bases, with 13 bases left between them. This CDR3 is built from 13 residues.

The chain uses TRBV29-1 and TRBJ2-2; possible D gene TRBD1, 5 bases. This CDR3 spans 14 amino acids. Trimming took off 2 bases at V and 1 base at J, with 8 bases between the two ends. Germline V CDR1 and CDR2: SQVTM, ANQGSEA. The CDR3 region is CSVEIQGNTGELFF. As DNA, the CDR3 is TGCAGCGTTGAAATCCAGGGGAACACCGGGGAGCTGTTTTTT.

Here the CDR3 reads CASSFQTRTHEQYF. Written as DNA, the CDR3 is TGTGCCAGCAGCTTCCAGACTAGGACCCACGAGCAGTACTTC. This chain joins TRBV7-9 and TRBJ2-7; tentatively, D is TRBD2 (6 bases). Trimming took 3 bases from V and 5 from J, leaving 14 bases between them. Germline V gene lookup returns CDR1 SEHNR and CDR2 FQNEAQ (reference sequence). The length of the CDR3 is 14 residues.

This clone was picked up a small number of times. This chain joins TRBV7-9 and TRBJ1-3; no clear D. Germline V gives CDR1 SEHNR, CDR2 FQNEAQ (reference sequence). V was clipped by 1 base and J by 8 bases, with 6 bases between them. The CDR3 totals 12 residues. The CDR3 nucleotides are TGTGCCAGCAGCTTAGGTGGGCACACCATATATTTT. This sequence encodes CASSLGGHTIYF.

The J gene is TRBJ1-5, the V gene TRBV28; no firm D call. Germline CDR1 reads MDHEN; CDR2 reads SYDVKM. Deletions cut 7 bases from V and 4 bases from J, with 8 bases between. The CDR3 extends over 12 amino acids. The CDR3 DNA is TGTGCCAGCATAGAACCGAATCAGCCCCAGCATTTT. Translating gives CASIEPNQPQHF.

The gene calls are TRBV7-9 and TRBJ2-7; D perhaps matches TRBD1 (5 bases). Germline assignment: CDR1 SEHNR and CDR2 FQNEAQ (reference sequence). Trimming stripped 0 bases from V and 6 bases from J, with 6 bases between. The CDR3 spans 12 residues. CDR3 amino acids: CASSLAGVEQYF. In DNA form, the CDR3 reads TGTGCCAGCAGCTTAGCAGGGGTCGAGCAGTACTTC.

The V gene is TRBV9, the J gene TRBJ2-2; 13 positions agree with TRBD2. This CDR3 spans 16 amino acids. The germline V gene has CDR1 SGDLS and CDR2 YYNGEE. V lost 4 bases and J lost 2; bases outside the gene matches: 2. This CDR3 is CASSRTSGGNTGELFF. The CDR3 bases are TGTGCCAGCAGCCGGACTAGCGGGGGAAACACCGGGGAGCTGTTTTTT.

This sequence joins TRBV6-1 and TRBJ1-1, with 7 nucleotides matching TRBD1. Germline CDR1 is MNHNS and CDR2 is SASEGT. The CDR3 is 13 residues long. The V gene end was trimmed by 7 bases and the J gene end by 3 bases; junction bases not matched to a gene: 5. The CDR3 is CASTPDRDTEAFF. DNA of the CDR3: TGTGCCAGCACTCCAGACAGGGACACTGAAGCTTTCTTT.

The chain couples TRBV7-9 to TRBJ2-1, with 13 bases matching TRBD2. CDR1 is SEHNR, CDR2 FQNEAQ, per germline (reference sequence). There are 16 residues in the CDR3. Trimming removed 8 bases from V and 11 bases from J; junction bases left unmatched: 15. The CDR3 loop is CASFLLAGGPTSKQFF. Written as DNA, the CDR3 is TGTGCCAGCTTCTTACTAGCGGGAGGGCCTACCTCCAAGCAGTTCTTC.

The rearrangement uses TRBV28 and TRBJ1-5, with D perhaps TRBD1 (5 bases). The CDR3 length is 19 residues. The germline V gene has CDR1 MDHEN and CDR2 SYDVKM. V was cut by 3 bases and J by 3 bases, with 24 bases left in between. The DNA for the CDR3 is TGTGCCAGCAGTTTTAGAGGCGAGGATCTTTACAGGAACAATCAGCCCCAGCATTTT. The encoded protein is CASSFRGEDLYRNNQPQHF.